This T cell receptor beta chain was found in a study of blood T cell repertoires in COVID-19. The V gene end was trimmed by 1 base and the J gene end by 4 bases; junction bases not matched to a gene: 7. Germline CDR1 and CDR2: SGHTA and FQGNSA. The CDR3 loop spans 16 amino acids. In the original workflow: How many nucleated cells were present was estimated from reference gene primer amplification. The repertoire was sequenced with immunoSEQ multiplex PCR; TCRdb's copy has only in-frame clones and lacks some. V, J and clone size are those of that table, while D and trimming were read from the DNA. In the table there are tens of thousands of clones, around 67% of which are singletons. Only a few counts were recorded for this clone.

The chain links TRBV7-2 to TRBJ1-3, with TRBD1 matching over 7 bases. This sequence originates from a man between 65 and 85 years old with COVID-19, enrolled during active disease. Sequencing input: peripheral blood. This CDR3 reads CASSLVVGTAGNTIYF. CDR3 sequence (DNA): TGTGCCAGCAGCTTAGTCGTTGGGACAGCAGGAAACACCATATATTTT. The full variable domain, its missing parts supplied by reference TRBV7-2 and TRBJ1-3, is GAGVSQSPSNKVTEKGKDVELRCDPISGHTALYWYRQSLGQGLEFLIYFQGNSAPDKSGLPSDRFSAERTGGSVSTLTIQRTQQEDSAVYLCASSLVVGTAGNTIYFGEGSWLTVV.